This TCR beta chain was recorded in a study of cytomegalovirus exposure and HLA in healthy donors. The CDR3 covers 14 residues. The germline V gene has CDR1 SQVTM and CDR2 ANQGSEA. Trimming removed 3 bases from V and 5 bases from J; junction bases left unmatched: 8. The PCR contained 60 Vbeta and 13 Jbeta primers. Original processing methods: As a later analysis found, there were 70 million to 100 million unique TCR beta chains, of which approximately 10 million were shared. Assay used: immunoSEQ multiplex PCR; TCRdb lists only in-frame clones, some missing. The V and J calls and the clone size are those of that table, but D and trimming were determined from the DNA. This table holds fewer than 250,000 clones, 65% to 75% found once. Whole-study findings and limits: Within the data, a cluster of highly shared sequence variants was likely a sequencing artifact. From TCR beta sequences, most subjects' HLA-A and HLA-B alleles were reportedly predicted accurately.

With regard to this clone: What it recognizes is unknown.

Whereas donors were nominally healthy upon sampling, unrecorded immune exposures were probable. The sample comprised PBMCs. The rearrangement links TRBV29-1 to TRBJ2-5; the match to TRBD1 covers 8 bases. The TCR comes from a young woman in good health and CMV-seronegative. CDR3 in amino acids: CSVDPDRAHETQYF. Written as DNA, the CDR3 is TGCAGCGTTGACCCGGACAGGGCTCACGAGACCCAGTACTTC.